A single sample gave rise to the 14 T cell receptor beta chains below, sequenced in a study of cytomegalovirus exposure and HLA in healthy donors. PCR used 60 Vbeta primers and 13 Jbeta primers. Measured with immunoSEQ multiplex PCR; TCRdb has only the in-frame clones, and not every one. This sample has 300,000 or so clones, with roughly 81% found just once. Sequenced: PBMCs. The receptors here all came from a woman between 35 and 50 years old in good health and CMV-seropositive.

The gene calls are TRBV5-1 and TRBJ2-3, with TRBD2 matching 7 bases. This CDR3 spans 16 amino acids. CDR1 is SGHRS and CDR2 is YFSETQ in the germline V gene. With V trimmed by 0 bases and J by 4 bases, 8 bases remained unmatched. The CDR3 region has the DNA TGCGCCAGCAGCTTGGAAGGTAGCGGGTTCCCAGATACGCAGTATTTT. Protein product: CASSLEGSGFPDTQYF. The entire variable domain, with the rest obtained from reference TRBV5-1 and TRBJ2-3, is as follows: KAGVTQTPRYLIKTRGQQVTLSCSPISGHRSVSWYQQTPGQGLQFLFEYFSETQRNKGNFPGRFSGRQFSNSRSEMNVSTLELGDSALYLCASSLEGSGFPDTQYFGPGTRLTVL.

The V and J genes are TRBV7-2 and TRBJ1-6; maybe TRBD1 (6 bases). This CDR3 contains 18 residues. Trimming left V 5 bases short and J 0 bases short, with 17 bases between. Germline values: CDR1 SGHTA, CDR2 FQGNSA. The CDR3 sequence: CASSGSGHKSSYNSPLHF. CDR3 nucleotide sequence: TGTGCCAGCAGCGGATCGGGACACAAGAGCTCCTATAATTCACCCCTCCACTTT.

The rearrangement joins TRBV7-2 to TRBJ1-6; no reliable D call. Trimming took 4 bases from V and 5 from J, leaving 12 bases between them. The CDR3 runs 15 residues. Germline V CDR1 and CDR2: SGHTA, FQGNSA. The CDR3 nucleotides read TGTGCCAGCAGCTCCGCCAATACAAATAATTCACCCCTCCACTTT. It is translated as CASSSANTNNSPLHF.

CDR3 in DNA: TGCGCCAGCAGCCTGGGCACCTTCGGGACCCAGTACTTC. It translates to CASSLGTFGTQYF. This chain joins TRBV5-1 and TRBJ2-5; no definite D call. V dropped 4 bases and J dropped 7 bases, with 14 bases sitting between them. CDR3 length equals 13 residues. In germline, CDR1 is SGHRS, CDR2 YFSETQ. Looking up the rest from reference TRBV5-1 and TRBJ2-5 gives the full variable domain: KAGVTQTPRYLIKTRGQQVTLSCSPISGHRSVSWYQQTPGQGLQFLFEYFSETQRNKGNFPGRFSGRQFSNSRSEMNVSTLELGDSALYLCASSLGTFGTQYFGPGTRLLVL.

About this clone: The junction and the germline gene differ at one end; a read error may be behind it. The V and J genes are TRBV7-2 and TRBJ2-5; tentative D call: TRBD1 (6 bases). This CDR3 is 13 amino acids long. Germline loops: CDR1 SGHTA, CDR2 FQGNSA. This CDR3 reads CASSLDRLETQYF. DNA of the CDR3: TGTGCCAGCAGTTTAGACAGGCTAGAGACCCAGTACTTC.

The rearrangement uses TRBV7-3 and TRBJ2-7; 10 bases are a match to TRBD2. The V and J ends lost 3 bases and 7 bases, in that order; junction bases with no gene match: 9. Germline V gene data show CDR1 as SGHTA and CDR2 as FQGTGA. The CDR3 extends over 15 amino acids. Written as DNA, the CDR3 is TGTGCCAGCAGCTTCCTAGCGGGAGATCGAAGAGAGCAGTACTTC. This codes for CASSFLAGDRREQYF.

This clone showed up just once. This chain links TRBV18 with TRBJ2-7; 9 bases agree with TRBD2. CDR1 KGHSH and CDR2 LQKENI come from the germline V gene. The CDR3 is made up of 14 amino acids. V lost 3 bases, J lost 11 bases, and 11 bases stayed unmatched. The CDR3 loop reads CASSPSGTSKWEYF. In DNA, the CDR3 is TGTGCCAGCTCACCCTCCGGGACTAGCAAATGGGAGTACTTC.

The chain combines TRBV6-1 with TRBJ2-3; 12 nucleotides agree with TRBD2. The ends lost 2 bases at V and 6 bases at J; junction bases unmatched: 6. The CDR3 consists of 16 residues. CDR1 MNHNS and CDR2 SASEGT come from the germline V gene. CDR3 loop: CASSEPSGRAPDTQYF. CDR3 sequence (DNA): TGTGCCAGCAGTGAACCTAGCGGGAGGGCCCCGGATACGCAGTATTTT.

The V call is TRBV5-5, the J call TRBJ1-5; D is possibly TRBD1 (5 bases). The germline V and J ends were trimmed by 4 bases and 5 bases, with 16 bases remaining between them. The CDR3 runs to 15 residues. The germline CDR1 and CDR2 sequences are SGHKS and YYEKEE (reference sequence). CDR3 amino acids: CASSEDVGADQPQHF. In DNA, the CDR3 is TGTGCCAGCAGCGAGGATGTAGGGGCGGATCAGCCCCAGCATTTT. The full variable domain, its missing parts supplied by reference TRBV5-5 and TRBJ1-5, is DAGVTQSPTHLIKTRGQQVTLRCSPISGHKSVSWYQQVLGQGPQFIFQYYEKEERGRGNFPDRFSARQFPNYSSELNVNALLLGDSALYLCASSEDVGADQPQHFGDGTRLSIL.

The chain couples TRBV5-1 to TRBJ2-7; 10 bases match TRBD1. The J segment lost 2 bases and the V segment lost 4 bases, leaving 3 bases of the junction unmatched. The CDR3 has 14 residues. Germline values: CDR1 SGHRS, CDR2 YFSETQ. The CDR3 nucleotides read TGCGCCAGCAGCACGGGACAGGGGACCTACGAGCAGTACTTC. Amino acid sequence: CASSTGQGTYEQYF.

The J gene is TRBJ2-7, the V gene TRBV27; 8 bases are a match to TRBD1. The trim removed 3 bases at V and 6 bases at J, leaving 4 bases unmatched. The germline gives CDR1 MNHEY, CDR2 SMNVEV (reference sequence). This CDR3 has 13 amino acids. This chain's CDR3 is CASSFRGQVEQYF. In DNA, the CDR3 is TGTGCCAGCAGTTTCAGGGGGCAGGTCGAGCAGTACTTC.

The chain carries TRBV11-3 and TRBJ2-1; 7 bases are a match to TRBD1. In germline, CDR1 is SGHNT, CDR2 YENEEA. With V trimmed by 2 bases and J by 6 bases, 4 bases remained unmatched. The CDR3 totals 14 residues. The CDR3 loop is CASSLREGANEQFF. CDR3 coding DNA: TGTGCCAGCAGCTTACGTGAGGGGGCCAATGAGCAGTTCTTC.

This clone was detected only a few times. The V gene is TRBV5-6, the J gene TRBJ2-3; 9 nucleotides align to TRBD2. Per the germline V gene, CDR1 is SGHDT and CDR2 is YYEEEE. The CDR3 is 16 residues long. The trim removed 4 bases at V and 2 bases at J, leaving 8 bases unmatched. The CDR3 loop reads CASSPMGTSHTDTQYF. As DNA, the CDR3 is TGTGCCAGCAGCCCGATGGGGACTAGCCACACAGATACGCAGTATTTT. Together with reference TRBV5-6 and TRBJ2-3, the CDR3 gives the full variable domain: DAGVTQSPTHLIKTRGQQVTLRCSPKSGHDTVSWYQQALGQGPQFIFQYYEEEERQRGNFPDRFSGHQFPNYSSELNVNALLLGDSALYLCASSPMGTSHTDTQYFGPGTRLTVL.

Here the CDR3 DNA reads TGTGCCACCAGCAGAGATTGGGGCGGGGAGTACTTC. This encodes CATSRDWGGEYF. The chain links TRBV15 to TRBJ2-5; D may be TRBD2 (6 bases). The V end was cut by 0 bases, the J end by 12 bases, with 11 bases between. CDR1 is LNHNV and CDR2 is YYDKDF in the germline V gene (reference sequence). The CDR3 extends over 12 amino acids.